These T cell receptor beta chains were read from a single sample in a study of Graves' ophthalmopathy and Graves' hyperthyroidism. TCRdb itself ran the multiplex PCR reads through MiXCR, one entry per CDR3 protein. The repertoire holds 300,000 to 500,000 distinct CDR3 sequences, with 15% as singletons. Material: peripheral blood. Receptors originate from a woman aged 18-29 years with stable Graves' hyperthyroidism. CDR3s include the opening cysteine and the closing phenylalanine or tryptophan. A D gene is named only where the DNA matches it firmly. The size of a clone is reported for some rows only, either as once, few or many, or as a class for expanded clones.

many	TRBJ1-1	NA	TRBV19	CASNRENTEAFF	TGTGCCAGTAACAGGGAAAACACTGAAGCTTTCTTT
many	TRBJ1-1	TRBD1	TRBV7-3	CASSLDRAAEAFF	TGTGCCAGCAGTCTTGACAGGGCAGCTGAAGCTTTCTTT
many	TRBJ2-7	NA	TRBV6-2/TRBV6-3	CASRVDRYEQYF	TGTGCCAGCAGGGTCGACAGGTACGAGCAGTACTTC
many	TRBJ2-7	NA	TRBV20-1	CSAGEFEQYF	TGCAGTGCTGGGGAATTCGAGCAGTACTTC
NA	TRBJ2-5	NA	TRBV12-3/TRBV12-4	CASSTVGHRTQYF	TGTGCCAGCAGTACAGTAGGGCATCGGACCCAGTACTTC
NA	TRBJ2-7	NA	TRBV6-1	CASSEVAGFLFYEQYF	TGTGCCAGCAGTGAAGTGGCGGGGTTTCTCTTCTACGAGCAGTACTTC
many	TRBJ1-6	NA	TRBV6-5	CASSYGFWEYSPLHF	TGTGCCAGCAGTTACGGATTTTGGGAGTATTCACCCCTCCACTTT
NA	TRBJ1-2	TRBD1	TRBV12-3/TRBV12-4	CASSLGTGRPEGYTF	TGTGCCAGCAGTTTGGGGACAGGGAGGCCGGAGGGCTACACCTTC
many	TRBJ1-5	TRBD1	TRBV6-2/TRBV6-3	CASSSGQGFSSNQPQHF	TGTGCCAGCAGCTCGGGACAGGGGTTTTCTAGCAATCAGCCCCAGCATTTT
many	TRBJ1-1	TRBD1	TRBV5-1	CASSLSRDRVRGTEAFF	TGCGCCAGCAGCTTGTCACGGGACAGGGTAAGGGGAACTGAAGCTTTCTTT
many	TRBJ1-6	NA	TRBV20-1	CSARDLAPGTLSPLHF	TGCAGTGCTAGAGATCTGGCGCCAGGGACTTTGTCACCCCTCCACTTT
few	TRBJ1-1	NA	TRBV11-2	CASRVSRGESGEAFF	TGTGCCAGCAGGGTTAGCCGGGGGGAATCAGGTGAAGCTTTCTTT
NA	TRBJ1-2	TRBD1	TRBV20-1	CSARADRGDGYTF	TGCAGTGCTAGAGCGGACAGGGGGGATGGCTACACCTTC
many	TRBJ2-7	TRBD2	TRBV6-1	CASVGLAGEQYF	TGTGCCAGCGTGGGACTAGCGGGGGAGCAGTACTTC
many	TRBJ1-6	NA	TRBV6-4	CASTSSGGGNSPLHF	TGTGCCAGCACCTCAAGTGGCGGCGGGAATTCACCCCTCCACTTT
many	TRBJ1-1	NA	TRBV12-3/TRBV12-4	CASSIRSLTEAFF	TGTGCCAGCAGCATTAGGTCCCTCACTGAAGCTTTCTTT
NA	TRBJ1-1	NA	TRBV5-1	CASRTTGLGNTEAFF	TGCGCCAGCAGAACTACAGGGTTGGGGAACACTGAAGCTTTCTTT
many	TRBJ2-5	TRBD2	TRBV6-2/TRBV6-3	CASSGARGSGGETQYF	TGTGCCAGCAGTGGGGCCCGTGGTAGCGGGGGGGAGACCCAGTACTTC
NA	TRBJ1-4	TRBD1	TRBV6-2/TRBV6-3	CAILRQGANEKLFF	TGTGCCATACTGCGACAGGGCGCTAATGAAAAACTGTTTTTT
many	TRBJ1-2	NA	TRBV7-2	CASSSSTGNGYTF	TGTGCCAGCAGCTCCTCTACAGGGAACGGCTACACCTTC
many	TRBJ2-5	NA	TRBV7-9	CASSLALKTQYF	TGTGCCAGCAGCTTAGCTCTAAAGACCCAGTACTTC
many	TRBJ2-2	NA	TRBV6-2/TRBV6-3	CAAQRGATGELFF	TGTGCCGCCCAGCGAGGAGCCACCGGGGAGCTGTTTTTT
many	TRBJ2-7	NA	TRBV2	CASSGGPYEQYF	TGTGCCAGCAGCGGGGGACCCTACGAGCAGTACTTC
many	TRBJ2-5	NA	TRBV4-2	CASSQDPGWGGQETQYF	TGTGCCAGCAGCCAAGATCCAGGCTGGGGAGGCCAAGAGACCCAGTACTTC
many	TRBJ2-5	TRBD2	TRBV10-3	CAISEIAGDKTQYF	TGTGCCATCAGTGAAATAGCGGGGGACAAGACCCAGTACTTC
many	TRBJ1-2	NA	TRBV12-3/TRBV12-4	CASSPLGQNYGYTF	TGTGCCAGCAGTCCGCTGGGACAAAACTATGGCTACACCTTC
NA	TRBJ1-2	TRBD1	TRBV12-3/TRBV12-4	CASSPVDRGSYGYTF	TGTGCCAGCAGCCCCGTTGACAGGGGATCCTATGGCTACACCTTC
NA	TRBJ2-6	TRBD1	TRBV5-1	CASSWAGTGSAGANVLTF	TGCGCCAGCAGCTGGGCCGGGACAGGGTCCGCTGGGGCCAATGTCCTGACTTTC
many	TRBJ1-1	TRBD1	TRBV20-1	CSARETGRGNTEAFF	TGCAGTGCTAGGGAGACAGGGAGGGGCAACACTGAAGCTTTCTTT
many	TRBJ2-7	NA	TRBV9	CASSPTSLKYEQYF	TGTGCCAGCAGCCCAACCAGCTTAAAGTACGAGCAGTACTTC
NA	TRBJ2-5	NA	TRBV15	CATSSQVGSKETQYF	TGTGCCACCAGCAGCCAAGTCGGATCCAAAGAGACCCAGTACTTC
many	TRBJ1-2	NA	TRBV12-3/TRBV12-4	CASSLATGLADGYTF	TGTGCCAGCAGTTTAGCAACAGGGCTGGCCGATGGCTACACCTTC